This T cell receptor beta chain was identified during a study of T cells after yellow fever vaccination. Trimming stripped 4 bases from V and 0 bases from J, with 14 bases between. CDR1 and CDR2 (germline): MNHEY, SMNVEV (reference sequence). The CDR3 is 16 residues long. Study results and limitations: It was a small share of clonotypes that appeared in both CD4 and CD8 compartments. Booster sampling recovered most clones from primary vaccination (roughly 97% CD4, over 75% CD8).

This clonotype came up a few times. Its antigen is unidentified. The study made its TCR cDNA through 5'RACE template switching. That step introduced a universal primer site along with UMIs. TCRdb used MiXCR to reprocess the 5' RACE reads, holding one entry per CDR3 protein. Altogether 620,000 or so distinct CDR3 sequences are present, less than 20% being singletons, with the ten largest covering approximately 15%. The genes are TRBV27 and TRBJ2-3; a weak D match, TRBD2 (6 bases). Sequenced here: PBMCs, sampled roughly 5 days after the first yellow fever vaccination. The receptor's source is a young man who received the YFV17D yellow fever vaccine. In nucleotides, the CDR3 is TGTGCCAGCAGTTCATTACTAGCTACTAGCACAGATACGCAGTATTTT. The encoded protein is CASSSLLATSTDTQYF.